The 31 T cell receptor beta chains presented below share a single source sample, sequenced in a study of blood T cell repertoires in COVID-19. Generated by immunoSEQ multiplex PCR, the TCRdb table keeps only in-frame clones and is missing some. The sample has 320,000 or so clones; roughly 88% are singletons. The sequenced sample was PBMCs or T cells enriched from blood (not recorded which). The receptors originated from a man younger than 40 who had recovered from COVID-19.

V gene TRBV29-1 combines with J gene TRBJ1-1; 7 bases are shared with TRBD1. Trimming removed 6 bases from V and 1 base from J; junction bases left unmatched: 2. This CDR3 comprises 12 residues. The germline gives CDR1 SQVTM, CDR2 ANQGSEA. CDR3 coding DNA: TGCAGCGTACAGGGGAGGAACACTGAAGCTTTCTTT. This translates into CSVQGRNTEAFF.

V and J are TRBV30 and TRBJ2-3; D uncertain. Trimming left V 0 bases short and J 6 bases short, with 10 bases between. The CDR3 runs 13 residues. The germline V gene encodes CDR1 GTSNPN and CDR2 SVGIG (reference sequence). The CDR3 region is CAWSVTSRDTQYF. CDR3 coding DNA: TGTGCCTGGAGTGTTACATCGAGGGATACGCAGTATTTT.

In the case of this clone: Other DNA sequences in the sample encode the same CDR3. The V call is TRBV5-1, the J call TRBJ1-3, with D maybe TRBD1 (5 bases). Germline-derived CDR1 and CDR2 are SGHRS and YFSETQ. The CDR3 runs to 14 residues. V was shortened by 4 bases and J by 0 bases, with 8 bases between the two germline ends. CDR3 loop: CASSPDSSGNTIYF. CDR3 nucleotide sequence: TGCGCCAGCAGCCCCGACAGCTCTGGAAACACCATATATTTT.

This chain joins TRBV3-1 (or the pseudogene TRBV3-2) and TRBJ1-2; weak D call: TRBD1 (5 bases). Trimming took 0 bases from V and 8 from J, leaving 10 bases between them. The CDR3 totals 13 residues. Germline V gene lookup returns CDR1 LGHDT and CDR2 YNNKEL (reference sequence). The CDR3 spells CASSQEGGRGYTF. As DNA, the CDR3 is TGTGCCAGCAGCCAAGAGGGGGGACGGGGCTACACCTTC.

In this sample, this clone turned up a few times. The gene calls are TRBV19 and TRBJ1-2, with 7 positions matching TRBD1. Looked up from germline, CDR1 is LNHDA and CDR2 is SQIVND (reference sequence). The CDR3 is made up of 15 amino acids. V lost 5 bases to trimming and J lost 4 bases; unmatched junction nucleotides: 10. CDR3 loop: CASSSRQGLSYGYTF. The CDR3 bases are TGTGCCAGTAGTTCCAGACAGGGATTAAGCTATGGCTACACCTTC.

The CDR3 loop is CATSRVGGTTQYF. In DNA form, the CDR3 reads TGTGCCACCAGCAGAGTGGGGGGAACTACCCAGTACTTC. J is TRBJ2-5 and V is TRBV15; D perhaps matches TRBD2 (6 bases). CDR1 and CDR2 from the germline V gene are LNHNV and YYDKDF (reference sequence). The V gene lost 1 base and the J gene lost 8 bases, with 11 bases spanning the gap. CDR3 length: 13 amino acids. Complete variable domain (other parts from reference TRBV15 and TRBJ2-5): DAMVIQNPRYQVTQFGKPVTLSCSQTLNHNVMYWYQQKSSQAPKLLFHYYDKDFNNEADTPDNFQSRRPNTSFCFLDIRSPGLGDTAMYLCATSRVGGTTQYFGPGTRLLVL.

There are a few counts of this clone. The chain recombines TRBV2 with TRBJ1-6; maybe TRBD1 (5 bases). The CDR3 contains 13 residues. Germline CDR1 is SNHLY and CDR2 is FYNNEI. Deletions cut 4 bases from V and 11 bases from J, with 12 bases between. CDR3 loop: CASSGRWGAPLHF. DNA for the CDR3: TGTGCCAGCAGTGGCAGGTGGGGGGCACCCCTCCACTTT.

The chain uses TRBV27 and TRBJ1-2; TRBD1 is a possible D gene (6 bases). There are 17 residues in the CDR3. Trimming left V 3 bases short and J 4 bases short, with 21 bases between. The germline V gene has CDR1 MNHEY and CDR2 SMNVEV (reference sequence). DNA of the CDR3: TGTGCCAGCAGTTTTGGGACGACTGAACAGGGTATCTATGGCTACACCTTC. Translating it yields CASSFGTTEQGIYGYTF.

The gene calls are TRBV9 and TRBJ2-7; 7 bases are a match to TRBD2. J gave up 6 bases and V 4 bases, and 13 bases lay outside the gene matches. This CDR3 has 15 amino acids. Germline loops: CDR1 SGDLS, CDR2 YYNGEE. The CDR3 spells CASSSGSGVPVEQYF. CDR3 in DNA: TGTGCCAGCAGCTCCGGAAGCGGGGTGCCGGTCGAGCAGTACTTC.

This chain joins TRBV3-1 (or the pseudogene TRBV3-2) and TRBJ2-3; tentatively, D is TRBD1 (7 bases). V was pared by 4 bases and J by 5 bases, with 16 bases between. CDR3 length: 15 amino acids. Per germline, CDR1 LGHDT and CDR2 YNNKEL (reference sequence). The CDR3 DNA is TGTGCCAGCAGCCCCCGCGGAGGGGGCGGAGATACGCAGTATTTT. Translated, it gives CASSPRGGGGDTQYF.

This chain joins TRBV3-1 (or the pseudogene TRBV3-2) and TRBJ1-2, with 10 bases identical to TRBD1. Looked up from germline, CDR1 is LGHDT and CDR2 is YNNKEL (reference sequence). The CDR3 sequence is 13 residues long. The ends lost 8 bases at V and 8 bases at J; junction bases unmatched: 8. The CDR3, as DNA: TGTGCCAGCGGGGACAGGGGATTTGAGGGCTACACCTTC. Amino acids: CASGDRGFEGYTF.

The chain combines TRBV28 with TRBJ1-2; 8 bases agree with TRBD1. V lost 8 bases, J lost 0 bases, and 8 bases stayed unmatched. This CDR3 is built from 15 residues. Germline lookup yields CDR1 MDHEN and CDR2 SYDVKM. CDR3 sequence: CASCPGGNTNYGYTF. The CDR3 DNA reads TGTGCCAGCTGTCCAGGGGGCAACACTAACTATGGCTACACCTTC.

The chain has TRBV28 and TRBJ1-1; D uncertain. Per the germline V gene, CDR1 is MDHEN and CDR2 is SYDVKM. The CDR3 has 17 residues. V lost 3 bases, J lost 1 base, and 18 bases lay in between. CDR3 loop: CASSFGLKQLTNTEAFF. DNA for the CDR3: TGTGCCAGCAGTTTCGGACTGAAGCAGCTAACGAACACTGAAGCTTTCTTT. The entire variable domain, with the rest obtained from reference TRBV28 and TRBJ1-1, is as follows: DVKVTQSSRYLVKRTGEKVFLECVQDMDHENMFWYRQDPGLGLRLIYFSYDVKMKEKGDIPEGYSVSREKKERFSLILESASTNQTSMYLCASSFGLKQLTNTEAFFGQGTRLTVV.

The chain carries TRBV12-3 or TRBV12-4 and TRBJ2-3; D ambiguous. This CDR3 contains 13 residues. The germline V and J ends were trimmed by 3 bases and 4 bases, with 8 bases remaining between them. The CDR3 here is CASSLNPADTQYF. Here the CDR3 DNA reads TGTGCCAGCAGTTTGAACCCGGCAGATACGCAGTATTTT.

The chain uses TRBV7-2 and TRBJ1-4; possible D gene TRBD1, 6 bases. Germline lookup yields CDR1 SGHTA and CDR2 FQGNSA. The CDR3 contains 13 residues. The V and J ends lost 3 bases and 7 bases respectively, with 9 bases between them. CDR3 protein: CASSLDSSEKLFF. For the CDR3, the DNA is TGTGCCAGCAGCTTGGACAGTTCTGAAAAACTGTTTTTT.

The CDR3: CASSLFGGWQPQHF. The CDR3 region has the DNA TGTGCCAGCAGTTTATTTGGGGGCTGGCAGCCCCAGCATTTT. This chain connects TRBV28 to TRBJ1-5; D is perhaps TRBD1 (6 bases). This CDR3 has 14 residues. The germline CDR1 and CDR2 sequences are MDHEN and SYDVKM. V lost 1 base, J lost 7 bases, and 11 bases lay in between.

In its sample, this clone was seen once. The DNA for the CDR3 is TGTGCCAGCAGGCCCCCCGGGGGTGGCACTGAAGCTTTCTTT. It codes for CASRPPGGGTEAFF. The chain is built from TRBV3-1 (or the pseudogene TRBV3-2) and TRBJ1-1; possibly TRBD1 for D (5 bases). The germline gives CDR1 LGHDT, CDR2 YNNKEL (reference sequence). V lost 6 bases and J 4 bases, leaving 15 bases between the germline ends. This CDR3 region has 14 residues.

This chain links TRBV7-8 with TRBJ2-7; TRBD1 matches at 8 bases. Germline V gene sequence: CDR1 SGHVS, CDR2 FQNEAQ. Trimming at V came to 3 bases and at J to 3 bases, leaving 1 base not matched to a gene. The CDR3 spans 13 residues. CDR3: CASSFGQGYEQYF. Written as DNA, the CDR3 is TGTGCCAGCAGCTTCGGACAGGGCTACGAGCAGTACTTC.

The chain combines TRBV2 with TRBJ2-1; weak D call: TRBD2 (5 bases). The CDR3 length is 12 residues. CDR1 and CDR2 from the germline V gene are SNHLY and FYNNEI. V lost 5 bases to trimming and J lost 8 bases, with 10 bases between them. CDR3 region: CASSSSEDEQFF. The CDR3, as DNA: TGTGCCAGCAGTTCCTCGGAGGATGAGCAGTTCTTC.

The chain carries TRBV9 and TRBJ1-5, with unresolved D. Germline CDR1 reads SGDLS; CDR2 reads YYNGEE. Trimming stripped 0 bases from V and 6 bases from J, with 10 bases between. The CDR3 contains 14 residues. CDR3 region: CASSVAGEGQPQHF. In DNA, the CDR3 is TGTGCCAGCAGCGTAGCAGGAGAGGGTCAGCCCCAGCATTTT.

This clone occurred a few times. The rearrangement joins TRBV19 to TRBJ1-4, with D uncertain. Between the trimmed V and J ends, which lost 5 bases and 4 bases, there was a span of 8 bases. This CDR3 is built from 13 residues. Per the germline V gene, CDR1 is LNHDA and CDR2 is SQIVND (reference sequence). The chain's CDR3 is CASSELINEKLFF. The CDR3 DNA reads TGTGCCAGTAGTGAACTGATTAATGAAAAACTGTTTTTT.

The V call is TRBV19, the J call TRBJ2-7; D call uncertain. CDR1 is LNHDA, CDR2 SQIVND, per germline (reference sequence). CDR3 size: 12 residues. V lost 9 bases, J lost 2 bases, and 11 bases lay in between. Here the CDR3 DNA reads TGTGCCAGAACCCCCTCGGCCTACGAGCAGTACTTC. Amino acid sequence: CARTPSAYEQYF.

CDR3 in amino acids: CASSEAWPNTEAFF. As DNA, the CDR3 is TGTGCCAGCAGTGAAGCGTGGCCAAACACTGAAGCTTTCTTT. The V gene is TRBV6-1, the J gene TRBJ1-1; D uncertain. The V end lost 0 bases, the J end lost 2 bases, and 7 bases lay between the germline ends. CDR1 and CDR2 from the germline V gene are MNHNS and SASEGT. The CDR3 runs to 14 residues.

The chain couples TRBV10-3 to TRBJ1-6; D is possibly TRBD1 (5 bases). V was trimmed by 6 bases and J by 6 bases, leaving 12 bases between them. The CDR3 extends over 14 amino acids. Germline CDR1 reads ENHRY; CDR2 reads SYGVKD. Written as DNA, the CDR3 is TGTGCCATCAGGGCCGACCAGGGTAATTCACCCCTCCACTTT. This sequence encodes CAIRADQGNSPLHF.

The rearrangement joins TRBV19 to TRBJ1-5; 8 bases align to TRBD1. The CDR3 is 14 residues long. The germline V gene has CDR1 LNHDA and CDR2 SQIVND (reference sequence). With V trimmed by 8 bases and J by 4 bases, 7 bases remained unmatched. The CDR3 region is CASSGTGQNQPQHF. In nucleotides, the CDR3 is TGTGCCAGTTCCGGGACAGGCCAAAATCAGCCCCAGCATTTT.

The J gene is TRBJ2-5, the V gene TRBV24-1, with 11 bases matching TRBD2. Trimming removed 5 bases from V and 4 bases from J; junction bases left unmatched: 8. The germline V gene has CDR1 KGHDR and CDR2 SFDVKD. The CDR3 loop spans 16 amino acids. CDR3 DNA sequence: TGTGCCACCAGTGTCGGATTAGCGGGGGGGCCAGAGACCCAGTACTTC. It encodes CATSVGLAGGPETQYF.

Written as DNA, the CDR3 is TGTGCCACCAGTGATTTTGACACCTACGAGCAGTACTTC. Residues: CATSDFDTYEQYF. The rearrangement links TRBV24-1 to TRBJ2-7, with no clear D. The ends were cut back, 1 base at V and 2 bases at J, with 5 bases in the middle. The germline gives CDR1 KGHDR, CDR2 SFDVKD. The CDR3 contains 13 residues.

This clone has just one count. The V call is TRBV9, the J call TRBJ2-5; D is perhaps TRBD1 (5 bases). Trimming left V 1 base short and J 4 bases short, with 14 bases between. Germline V gene lookup returns CDR1 SGDLS and CDR2 YYNGEE. This CDR3 is 15 amino acids long. CDR3 nucleotide sequence: TGTGCCAGCAGCGTATGGGGCACTCAGGCAGAGACCCAGTACTTC. Its translation is CASSVWGTQAETQYF.

This clone was recorded once. The chain couples TRBV19 to TRBJ2-5; 7 positions match TRBD2. CDR1 and CDR2 from the germline V gene are LNHDA and SQIVND (reference sequence). V was clipped by 7 bases and J by 5 bases; unmatched bases: 10. The CDR3 loop spans 14 amino acids. CDR3 residues: CASNPSGPGETQYF. As DNA, the CDR3 is TGTGCCAGTAACCCTAGCGGACCCGGGGAGACCCAGTACTTC. Combining the CDR3 with reference TRBV19 and TRBJ2-5 gives the whole variable domain DGGITQSPKYLFRKEGQNVTLSCEQNLNHDAMYWYRQDPGQGLRLIYYSQIVNDFQKGDIAEGYSVSREKKESFPLTVTSAQKNPTAFYLCASNPSGPGETQYFGPGTRLLVL.

In its sample, this clone was seen once. This chain joins TRBV28 and TRBJ2-1; TRBD2 aligns across 12 bases. The J segment lost 4 bases and the V segment lost 3 bases, leaving 7 bases of the junction unmatched. Germline CDR1 and CDR2: MDHEN and SYDVKM. The CDR3 runs to 17 residues. The DNA for the CDR3 is TGTGCCAGCAGTTTGAGACTAGCGGGGGTTGGTTACAATGAGCAGTTCTTC. Residues: CASSLRLAGVGYNEQFF. The variable domain in full, completed from reference TRBV28 and TRBJ2-1, reads DVKVTQSSRYLVKRTGEKVFLECVQDMDHENMFWYRQDPGLGLRLIYFSYDVKMKEKGDIPEGYSVSREKKERFSLILESASTNQTSMYLCASSLRLAGVGYNEQFFGPGTRLTVL.

The chain recombines TRBV9 with TRBJ1-1, with 11 bases lining up with TRBD1. Looked up from germline, CDR1 is SGDLS and CDR2 is YYNGEE. The ends lost 3 bases at V and 6 bases at J; junction bases unmatched: 1. CDR3 length: 13 residues. As DNA, the CDR3 is TGTGCCAGCAGCGAGGGACAGGGGGCTGAAGCTTTCTTT. It is translated as CASSEGQGAEAFF.